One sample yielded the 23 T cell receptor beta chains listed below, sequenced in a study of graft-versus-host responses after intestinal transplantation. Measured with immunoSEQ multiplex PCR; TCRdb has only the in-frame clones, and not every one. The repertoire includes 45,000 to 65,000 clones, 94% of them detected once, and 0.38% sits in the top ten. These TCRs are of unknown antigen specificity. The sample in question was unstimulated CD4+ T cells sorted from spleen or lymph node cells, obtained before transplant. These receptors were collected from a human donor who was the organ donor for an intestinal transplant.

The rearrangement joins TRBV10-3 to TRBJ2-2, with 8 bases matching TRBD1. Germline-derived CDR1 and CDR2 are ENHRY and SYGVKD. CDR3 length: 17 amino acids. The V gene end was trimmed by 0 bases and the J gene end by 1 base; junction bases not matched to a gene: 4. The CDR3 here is CAISESWGTGNTGELFF. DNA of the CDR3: TGTGCCATCAGTGAGTCTTGGGGGACAGGGAACACCGGGGAGCTGTTTTTT.

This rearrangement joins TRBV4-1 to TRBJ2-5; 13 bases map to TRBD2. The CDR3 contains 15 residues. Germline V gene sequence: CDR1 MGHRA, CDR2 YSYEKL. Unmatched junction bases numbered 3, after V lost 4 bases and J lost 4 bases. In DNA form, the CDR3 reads TGCGCCAGCAGCCTCCGGACTAGCGGGGGAGAGACCCAGTACTTC. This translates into CASSLRTSGGETQYF.

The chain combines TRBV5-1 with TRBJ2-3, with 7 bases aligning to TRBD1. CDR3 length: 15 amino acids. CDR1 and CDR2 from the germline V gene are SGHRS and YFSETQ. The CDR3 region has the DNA TGCGCTTCAGCTTGGGGACAGCCGGGGACAGATACGCAGTATTTT. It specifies CASAWGQPGTDTQYF.

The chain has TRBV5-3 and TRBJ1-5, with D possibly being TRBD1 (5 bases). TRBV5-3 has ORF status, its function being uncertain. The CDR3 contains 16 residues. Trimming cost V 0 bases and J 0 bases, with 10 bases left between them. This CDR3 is CARSLGQLYSNQPQHF. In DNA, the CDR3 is TGTGCCAGAAGCTTGGGACAGCTTTATAGCAATCAGCCCCAGCATTTT.

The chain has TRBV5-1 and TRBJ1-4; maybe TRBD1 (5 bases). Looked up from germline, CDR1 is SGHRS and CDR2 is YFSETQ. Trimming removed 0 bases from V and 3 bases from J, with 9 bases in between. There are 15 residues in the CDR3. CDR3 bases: TGCGCCAGCAGCTTGGGGGGACGAGCTAATGAAAAACTGTTTTTT. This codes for CASSLGGRANEKLFF. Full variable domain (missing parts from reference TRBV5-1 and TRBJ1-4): KAGVTQTPRYLIKTRGQQVTLSCSPISGHRSVSWYQQTPGQGLQFLFEYFSETQRNKGNFPGRFSGRQFSNSRSEMNVSTLELGDSALYLCASSLGGRANEKLFFGSGTQLSVL.

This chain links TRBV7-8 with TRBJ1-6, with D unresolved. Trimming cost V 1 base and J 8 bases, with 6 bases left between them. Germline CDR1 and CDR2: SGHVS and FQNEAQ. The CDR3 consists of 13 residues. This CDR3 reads CASSLVPDSPLHF. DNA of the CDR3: TGTGCCAGCAGCTTAGTTCCGGATTCACCCCTCCACTTT.

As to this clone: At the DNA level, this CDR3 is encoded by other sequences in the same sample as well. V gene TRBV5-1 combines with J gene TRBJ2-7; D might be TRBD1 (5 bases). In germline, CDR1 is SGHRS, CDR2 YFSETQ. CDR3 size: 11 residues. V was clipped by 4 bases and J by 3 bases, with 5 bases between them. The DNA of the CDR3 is TGCGCCAGCAGCGACAGCTACGAGCAGTACTTC. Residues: CASSDSYEQYF.

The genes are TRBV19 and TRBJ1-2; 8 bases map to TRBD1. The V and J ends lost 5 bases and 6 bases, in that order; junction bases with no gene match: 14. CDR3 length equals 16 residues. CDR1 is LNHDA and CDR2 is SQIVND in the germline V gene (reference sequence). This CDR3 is CASSPTGTGPNDGYTF. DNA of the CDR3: TGTGCCAGTAGTCCCACCGGGACAGGACCCAACGATGGCTACACCTTC.

The CDR3 DNA follows: TGTGCCACCAGCCCCCCGGGGGCGCAGACAGATACGCAGTATTTT. It specifies CATSPPGAQTDTQYF. V and J are TRBV15 and TRBJ2-3; the D call may be TRBD1 or TRBD2 (6 bases each). V lost 5 bases and J 3 bases, leaving 15 bases between the germline ends. Looked up from germline, CDR1 is LNHNV and CDR2 is YYDKDF (reference sequence). The CDR3 extends over 15 amino acids.

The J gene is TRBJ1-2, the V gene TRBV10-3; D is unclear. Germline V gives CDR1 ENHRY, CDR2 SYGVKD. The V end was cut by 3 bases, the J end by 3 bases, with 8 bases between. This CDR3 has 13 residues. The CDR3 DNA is TGTGCCATCAGTGATCAACGGGACTATGGCTACACCTTC. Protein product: CAISDQRDYGYTF.

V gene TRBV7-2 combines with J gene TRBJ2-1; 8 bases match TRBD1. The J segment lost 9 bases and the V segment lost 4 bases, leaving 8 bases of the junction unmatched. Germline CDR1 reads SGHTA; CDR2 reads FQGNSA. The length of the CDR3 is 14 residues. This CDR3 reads CASSSQPGGGEQFF. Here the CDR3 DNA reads TGTGCCAGCAGCTCCCAGCCAGGGGGCGGTGAGCAGTTCTTC.

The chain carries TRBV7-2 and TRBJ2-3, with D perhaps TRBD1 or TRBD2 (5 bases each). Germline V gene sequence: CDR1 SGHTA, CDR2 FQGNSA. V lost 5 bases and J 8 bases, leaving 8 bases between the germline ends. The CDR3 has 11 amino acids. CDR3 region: CASSVGTTQYF. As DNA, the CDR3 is TGTGCCAGCAGCGTCGGGACTACGCAGTATTTT.

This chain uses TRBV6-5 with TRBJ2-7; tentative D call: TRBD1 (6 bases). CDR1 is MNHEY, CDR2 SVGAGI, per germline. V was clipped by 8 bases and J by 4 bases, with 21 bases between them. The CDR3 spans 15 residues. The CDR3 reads CASRSQQGTSYEQYF. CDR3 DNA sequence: TGTGCCAGCCGATCTCAACAGGGCACCTCGTACGAGCAGTACTTC.

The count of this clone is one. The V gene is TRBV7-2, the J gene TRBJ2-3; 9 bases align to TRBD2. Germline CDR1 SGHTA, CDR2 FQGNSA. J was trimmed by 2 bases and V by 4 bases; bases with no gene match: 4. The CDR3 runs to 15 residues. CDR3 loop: CASSSSGAYTDTQYF. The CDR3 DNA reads TGTGCCAGCAGCTCTAGCGGGGCTTACACAGATACGCAGTATTTT.

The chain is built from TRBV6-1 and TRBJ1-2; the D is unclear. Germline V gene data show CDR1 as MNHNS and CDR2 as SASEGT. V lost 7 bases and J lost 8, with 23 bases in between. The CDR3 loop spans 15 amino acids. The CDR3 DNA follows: TGTGCCAGCACCAAACCCGGGCCCCAAGAGGGAGGCTACACCTTC. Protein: CASTKPGPQEGGYTF.

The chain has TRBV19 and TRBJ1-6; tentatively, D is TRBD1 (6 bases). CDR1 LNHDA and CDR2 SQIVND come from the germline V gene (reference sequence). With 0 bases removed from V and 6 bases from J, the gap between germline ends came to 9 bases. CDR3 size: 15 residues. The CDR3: CASSIDGRGNSPLHF. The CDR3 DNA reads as TGTGCCAGTAGTATAGACGGCAGGGGTAATTCACCCCTCCACTTT.

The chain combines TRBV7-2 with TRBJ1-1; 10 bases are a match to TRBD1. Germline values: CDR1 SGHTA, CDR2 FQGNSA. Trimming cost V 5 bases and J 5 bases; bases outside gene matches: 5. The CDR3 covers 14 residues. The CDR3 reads CASSPRTGGTEAFF. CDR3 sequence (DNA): TGTGCCAGCAGCCCTCGGACAGGGGGGACTGAAGCTTTCTTT.

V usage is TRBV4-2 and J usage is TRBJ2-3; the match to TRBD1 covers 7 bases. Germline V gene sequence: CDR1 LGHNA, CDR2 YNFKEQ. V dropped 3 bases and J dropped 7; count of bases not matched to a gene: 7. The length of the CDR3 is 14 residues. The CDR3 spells CASSQTGKSHTQYF. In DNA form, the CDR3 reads TGTGCCAGCAGCCAGACAGGGAAAAGTCATACGCAGTATTTT.

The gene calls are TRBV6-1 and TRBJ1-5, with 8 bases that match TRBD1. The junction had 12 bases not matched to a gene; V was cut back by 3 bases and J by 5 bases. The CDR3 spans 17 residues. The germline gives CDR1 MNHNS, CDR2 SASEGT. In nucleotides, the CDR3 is TGTGCCAGCAGTGAGCGGGGACAGGCCCTCGGTTATCAGCCCCAGCATTTT. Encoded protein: CASSERGQALGYQPQHF.

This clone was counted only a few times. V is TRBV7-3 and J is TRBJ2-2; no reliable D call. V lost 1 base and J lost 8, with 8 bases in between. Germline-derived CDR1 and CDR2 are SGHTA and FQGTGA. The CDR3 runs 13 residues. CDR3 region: CASSLMRLGELFF. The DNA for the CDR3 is TGTGCCAGCAGCTTAATGCGGCTGGGGGAGCTGTTTTTT.

CDR3 residues: CASTPVGAAGELFF. The DNA of the CDR3 is TGTGCCAGCACCCCAGTGGGGGCCGCCGGGGAGCTGTTTTTT. The chain recombines TRBV2 with TRBJ2-2; tentative D call: TRBD1 (6 bases). Trimming left V 7 bases short and J 6 bases short, with 15 bases between. The germline CDR1 and CDR2 sequences are SNHLY and FYNNEI. The CDR3 length is 14 residues.

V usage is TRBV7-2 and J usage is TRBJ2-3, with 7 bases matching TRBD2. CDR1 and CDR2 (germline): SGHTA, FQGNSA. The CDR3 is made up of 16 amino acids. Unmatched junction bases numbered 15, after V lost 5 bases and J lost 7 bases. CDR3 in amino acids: CASSPQAGSTVYTQYF. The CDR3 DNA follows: TGTGCCAGCAGCCCCCAAGCGGGGTCGACAGTATATACGCAGTATTTT.

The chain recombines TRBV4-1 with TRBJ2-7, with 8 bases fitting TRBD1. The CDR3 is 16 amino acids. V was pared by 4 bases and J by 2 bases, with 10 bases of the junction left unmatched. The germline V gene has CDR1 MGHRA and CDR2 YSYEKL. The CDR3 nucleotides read TGCGCCAGCAGCCTACAGGGGGAAGTAAACGCCTACGAGCAGTACTTC. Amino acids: CASSLQGEVNAYEQYF.